What follows are 10 T cell receptor beta chains derived from one specimen sequenced in a study of OX40 agonist ivuxolimab in advanced cancers. Generated by immunoSEQ multiplex PCR, the TCRdb table keeps only in-frame clones and is missing some. The sample has roughly 77,000 clones, about 84% seen once. The sequenced sample was CD4+ or CD8+ T cells sorted from blood, obtained in a trial of the OX40 agonist ivuxolimab. The source of these receptors is an adult with an advanced solid tumor such as melanoma, head and neck, liver or kidney cancer.

The V gene is TRBV10-3, the J gene TRBJ2-6; no reliable D call. Germline V gives CDR1 ENHRY, CDR2 SYGVKD. Trimming took off 1 base at V and 2 bases at J, with 3 bases between the two ends. The length of the CDR3 is 14 residues. The chain's CDR3 is CAISELAGANVLTF. In DNA form, the CDR3 reads TGTGCCATCAGTGAGTTGGCTGGGGCCAACGTCCTGACTTTC.

The chain employs TRBV7-9 and TRBJ1-1, with a weak D call TRBD1 (5 bases). This CDR3 has 15 residues. The V end lost 5 bases, the J end lost 0 bases, and 13 bases lay between the germline ends. From germline, CDR1 is SEHNR and CDR2 FQNEAQ (reference sequence). The CDR3 is CASSPVWGLNTEAFF. The DNA of the CDR3 is TGTGCCAGCAGCCCAGTCTGGGGGTTGAACACTGAAGCTTTCTTT.

This chain joins TRBV19 and TRBJ1-2; D is possibly TRBD1 (5 bases). The CDR3 runs 14 residues. Germline-derived CDR1 and CDR2 are LNHDA and SQIVND (reference sequence). V lost 4 bases, J lost 8 bases, and 17 bases lay in between. Here the CDR3 DNA reads TGTGCCAGTAGTAATCCGGACCTGGGGCGAGGCTACACCTTC. The encoded protein is CASSNPDLGRGYTF.

V and J are TRBV4-1 and TRBJ2-3; perhaps TRBD2 as D (6 bases). V was shortened by 5 bases and J by 6 bases, with 24 bases between the two germline ends. CDR1 and CDR2 from the germline V gene are MGHRA and YSYEKL. CDR3 length: 17 residues. CDR3 residues: CASSFHTLRAREDTQYF. The CDR3 DNA is TGCGCCAGCAGCTTTCACACCCTACGGGCCCGGGAGGATACGCAGTATTTT.

This chain links TRBV6-1 with TRBJ1-4, with D possibly matching TRBD1 (5 bases). Trimming pared 11 bases from V and 7 bases from J, leaving 20 bases between. Germline V CDR1 and CDR2: MNHNS, SASEGT. The CDR3 spans 14 residues. The CDR3 here is CASQKIIRGEKLFF. In nucleotides, the CDR3 is TGTGCCTCCCAAAAGATTATAAGGGGTGAAAAACTGTTTTTT.

This chain joins TRBV7-8 and TRBJ1-4, with D possibly TRBD1 on 5 matching bases. The germline V gene encodes CDR1 SGHVS and CDR2 FQNEAQ. The V and J ends lost 2 bases and 10 bases respectively, with 17 bases between them. This CDR3 contains 15 residues. CDR3 sequence: CASSLSWGGMGKLFF. CDR3 sequence (DNA): TGTGCCAGCAGCTTAAGTTGGGGGGGAATGGGAAAACTGTTTTTT.

The chain links TRBV25-1 to TRBJ2-2; 8 nucleotides line up with TRBD1. Germline-derived CDR1 and CDR2 are MGHDK and SYGVNS. The CDR3 covers 15 residues. V lost 5 bases, J lost 4 bases, and 6 bases stayed unmatched. The CDR3 here is CASSPWTGFTGELFF. The CDR3 coding sequence is TGTGCCAGCAGTCCCTGGACAGGGTTCACCGGGGAGCTGTTTTTT.

This rearrangement joins TRBV9 to TRBJ1-1; D may be TRBD1 (5 bases). Deletions cut 0 bases from V and 1 base from J, with 10 bases between. CDR1 and CDR2 from the germline V gene are SGDLS and YYNGEE. The CDR3 is 15 amino acids. As DNA, the CDR3 is TGTGCCAGCAGCGTAGCTTCAGGGCGGAACACTGAAGCTTTCTTT. Translation gives CASSVASGRNTEAFF. Combining the CDR3 with reference TRBV9 and TRBJ1-1 gives the whole variable domain DSGVTQTPKHLITATGQRVTLRCSPRSGDLSVYWYQQSLDQGLQFLIQYYNGEERAKGNILERFSAQQFPDLHSELNLSSLELGDSALYFCASSVASGRNTEAFFGQGTRLTVV.

V and J are TRBV4-1 and TRBJ1-2; D is unclear. Trimming shortened V by 3 bases and J by 3 bases, and 11 bases separated the two germline ends. This CDR3 region has 14 residues. The germline V gene encodes CDR1 MGHRA and CDR2 YSYEKL. The CDR3 reads CASSQGSEDYGYTF. The CDR3 DNA is TGCGCCAGCAGCCAGGGGTCGGAGGACTATGGCTACACCTTC.

The J gene is TRBJ2-4, the V gene TRBV28; D is undetermined. This CDR3 contains 16 residues. Trimming left V 2 bases short and J 0 bases short, with 11 bases between. CDR1 is MDHEN, CDR2 SYDVKM, per germline. The CDR3 region is CASSLNKLLAKNIQYF. The CDR3 DNA reads TGTGCCAGCAGTTTAAACAAATTACTAGCCAAAAACATTCAGTACTTC.